Below are 24 T cell receptor beta chains sequenced from a single sample in a study of neurological immune-mediated disorders. Time point meaning: longitudinal time-point 3. TCRdb reprocessed the 5' RACE reads via MiXCR and lists one record per CDR3 protein. The data contain roughly 50,000 distinct CDR3 sequences, about 13% of them singletons. The sample consisted of PBMCs. These TCRs come from a male donor with HTLV-1-associated myelopathy (HAM/TSP).

This clonotype occurred many times. V is TRBV5-1 and J is TRBJ2-7; D is unresolved. The germline gives CDR1 SGHRS, CDR2 YFSETQ. Trimming removed 8 bases from V and 2 bases from J, with 14 bases in between. The CDR3 has 13 amino acids. DNA of the CDR3: TGCGCCAGTGCCAGTACAGAGACCTACGAGCAGTACTTC. Amino acid sequence: CASASTETYEQYF. Full variable domain (remainder filled in from reference TRBV5-1 and TRBJ2-7): KAGVTQTPRYLIKTRGQQVTLSCSPISGHRSVSWYQQTPGQGLQFLFEYFSETQRNKGNFPGRFSGRQFSNSRSEMNVSTLELGDSALYLCASASTETYEQYFGPGTRLTVT.

This clonotype was found many times. This chain uses TRBV28 with TRBJ1-5; possibly TRBD1 for D (5 bases). CDR1 and CDR2 (germline): MDHEN, SYDVKM. Trimming pared 8 bases from V and 5 bases from J, leaving 16 bases between. The CDR3 sequence is 14 residues long. CDR3 DNA: TGTGCCAGCTTCCCCGGGGCCAATCATCAGCCCCAGCATTTT. Protein sequence: CASFPGANHQPQHF.

The chain joins TRBV18 to TRBJ1-5; D is possibly TRBD1 (5 bases). Germline assignment: CDR1 KGHSH and CDR2 LQKENI. The CDR3 sequence is 14 residues long. V was trimmed by 6 bases and J by 9 bases, leaving 18 bases between them. In nucleotides, the CDR3 is TGTGCCAGCTCGTTCCAGGGTCCGGGGGGGCCCCAGCATTTT. As protein: CASSFQGPGGPQHF.

This clonotype appeared many times. The genes are TRBV7-9 and TRBJ1-1; no definite D call. The CDR3 covers 13 residues. V was cut by 5 bases and J by 2 bases, with 9 bases left in between. The germline V gene has CDR1 SEHNR and CDR2 FQNEAQ (reference sequence). The CDR3 here is CASSQKYNTEAFF. Here the CDR3 DNA reads TGTGCCAGCAGCCAAAAGTACAACACTGAAGCTTTCTTT.

The sample holds many counts of this clonotype. This chain links TRBV6-2 or TRBV6-3 with TRBJ2-1, with D hard to call. This CDR3 contains 11 residues. V lost 6 bases and J 7 bases, leaving 7 bases between the germline ends. In germline, CDR1 is MNHEY, CDR2 SVGEGT. The CDR3 nucleotides read TGTGCCAGCAGCGACAATAATGAGCAGTTCTTC. Translated: CASSDNNEQFF.

This clonotype has a count of ten or more. The J gene is TRBJ1-1, the V gene TRBV29-1, with 7 bases that match TRBD1. There are 12 residues in the CDR3. Germline CDR1 SQVTM, CDR2 ANQGSEA. The J segment lost 3 bases and the V segment lost 6 bases, leaving 4 bases of the junction unmatched. The CDR3 DNA reads TGCAGCGTAAACAGGGGTGACACTGAAGCTTTCTTT. Translating it yields CSVNRGDTEAFF.

The sample holds many counts of this clonotype. The V call is TRBV5-1, the J call TRBJ2-5; D might be TRBD1 or TRBD2, each matching 5 bases. Trimming took 4 bases from V and 5 from J, leaving 15 bases between them. CDR3 length: 14 amino acids. In germline, CDR1 is SGHRS, CDR2 YFSETQ. This chain's CDR3 is CASSVPGRKETQYF. The CDR3, as DNA: TGCGCCAGCAGCGTACCGGGACGAAAGGAGACCCAGTACTTC. Drawing the rest from reference TRBV5-1 and TRBJ2-5, the complete variable domain is KAGVTQTPRYLIKTRGQQVTLSCSPISGHRSVSWYQQTPGQGLQFLFEYFSETQRNKGNFPGRFSGRQFSNSRSEMNVSTLELGDSALYLCASSVPGRKETQYFGPGTRLLVL.

This clonotype was seen ten or more times. The V gene is TRBV6-2 or TRBV6-3, the J gene TRBJ2-5; 8 positions match TRBD2. Germline-derived CDR1 and CDR2 are MNHEY and SVGEGT. The CDR3 covers 15 residues. J gave up 2 bases and V 2 bases, and 4 bases lay outside the gene matches. CDR3 amino acids: CASSYPRGAQETQYF. In DNA form, the CDR3 reads TGTGCCAGCAGTTACCCGCGGGGGGCACAAGAGACCCAGTACTTC.

This clonotype has at least ten counts. V is TRBV20-1 and J is TRBJ2-7; D is possibly TRBD1 (6 bases). Germline values: CDR1 DFQATT, CDR2 SNEGSKA (reference sequence). The CDR3 sequence is 12 residues long. Trimming cost V 5 bases and J 6 bases, with 14 bases left between them. The CDR3 nucleotides read TGCAGTGCTGGCCCAGGGGATTTCGAGCAGTACTTC. Its translation is CSAGPGDFEQYF.

There are many counts of this clonotype. The chain has TRBV20-1 and TRBJ2-1; 8 bases are a match to TRBD1. From germline, CDR1 is DFQATT and CDR2 SNEGSKA (reference sequence). The CDR3 runs 12 residues. In nucleotides, the CDR3 is TGCAGCGCGGACAGGGTCGCCAATGAGCAGTTCTTC. Translating gives CSADRVANEQFF.

The table lists this clonotype with many counts. V usage is TRBV28 and J usage is TRBJ2-1; 7 bases align to TRBD1. The CDR3 has 15 residues. V shed 5 bases, J shed 3 bases, and the junction held 7 bases outside the gene matches. Germline lookup yields CDR1 MDHEN and CDR2 SYDVKM. The CDR3 nucleotides are TGTGCCAGCAGTCTTCCGGGACAGAACTACAATGAGCAGTTCTTC. Translated, it gives CASSLPGQNYNEQFF. The full variable domain, rest sourced from reference TRBV28 and TRBJ2-1, is DVKVTQSSRYLVKRTGEKVFLECVQDMDHENMFWYRQDPGLGLRLIYFSYDVKMKEKGDIPEGYSVSREKKERFSLILESASTNQTSMYLCASSLPGQNYNEQFFGPGTRLTVL.

This clonotype was found many times. A much larger clone lies a single base off, so this may be a read error. The chain links TRBV27 to TRBJ1-1; D is possibly TRBD1 (6 bases). CDR1 is MNHEY, CDR2 SMNVEV, per germline (reference sequence). This CDR3 has 15 amino acids. The CDR3 nucleotides are TGTGTCAGCAGCTCGACAGGTTCTGTTTTGACTGAAGCTTTCTTT. Encoded protein: CVSSSTGSVLTEAFF.

At least ten counts were recorded for this clonotype. At one end the junction does not follow the germline gene, possibly because of a read error. The chain employs TRBV5-1 and TRBJ1-1; D is ambiguous. This CDR3 has 13 amino acids. CDR1 and CDR2 (germline): SGHRS, YFSETQ. This CDR3 reads CASSPMGNPEAFF. The DNA for the CDR3 is TGCGCCAGCAGCCCCATGGGGAACCCTGAAGCTTTCTTT.

This clonotype came up many times. The chain couples TRBV7-2 to TRBJ1-2; no firm D call. Trimming pared 6 bases from V and 4 bases from J, leaving 15 bases between. CDR1 and CDR2 from the germline V gene are SGHTA and FQGNSA. This CDR3 contains 14 residues. CDR3 region: CASRPTGLAYGYTF. For the CDR3, the DNA is TGTGCCAGCAGGCCTACGGGCCTGGCCTATGGCTACACCTTC.

This clonotype was counted only a few times. The V and J genes are TRBV20-1 and TRBJ2-5, with a tentative D call TRBD2 (5 bases). The CDR3 length is 14 residues. Looked up from germline, CDR1 is DFQATT and CDR2 is SNEGSKA (reference sequence). V was trimmed by 4 bases and J by 0 bases, leaving 12 bases between them. The CDR3 region is CSATPEGYQETQYF. For the CDR3, the DNA is TGCAGTGCTACTCCCGAGGGTTACCAAGAGACCCAGTACTTC.

Only a few counts were recorded for this clonotype. The rearrangement uses TRBV6-6 and TRBJ1-5, with unresolved D. V was cut by 5 bases and J by 7 bases, with 15 bases left in between. Per germline, CDR1 MNHNY and CDR2 SVGAGI (reference sequence). This CDR3 contains 14 residues. CDR3 protein: CASSGNPRGQPQHF. The CDR3 DNA reads TGTGCCAGCAGTGGAAATCCTCGAGGACAGCCCCAGCATTTT.

This clonotype was detected ten times or more. The V and J genes are TRBV6-5 and TRBJ2-3; TRBD2 matches 9 bases. The CDR3 is 15 residues long. Germline V CDR1 and CDR2: MNHEY, SVGAGI. Unmatched junction bases numbered 7, after V lost 7 bases and J lost 2 bases. Here the CDR3 DNA reads TGTGCCAGCATCCAAGCGGGGGGAGACACAGATACGCAGTATTTT. Its translation is CASIQAGGDTDTQYF.

There are many counts of this clonotype. This chain joins TRBV12-3 or TRBV12-4 and TRBJ2-3, with 11 bases fitting TRBD2. The CDR3 extends over 15 amino acids. V was clipped by 6 bases and J by 3 bases; unmatched bases: 5. The CDR3, as DNA: TGTGCCAGCAGCCTTAGCGGGGGGGGAACAGATACGCAGTATTTT. Translated, it gives CASSLSGGGTDTQYF.

This clonotype was detected ten times or more. This chain uses TRBV7-2 with TRBJ2-7; either TRBD1 or TRBD2 may supply D (5 bases each). This CDR3 is built from 13 residues. V dropped 5 bases and J dropped 3 bases, with 11 bases sitting between them. Germline V lookup: CDR1 SGHTA, CDR2 FQGNSA. The CDR3 here is CASSGGRLYEQYF. CDR3 DNA: TGTGCCAGCAGCGGGGGACGGCTCTACGAGCAGTACTTC. The entire variable domain, with the rest obtained from reference TRBV7-2 and TRBJ2-7, is as follows: GAGVSQSPSNKVTEKGKDVELRCDPISGHTALYWYRQSLGQGLEFLIYFQGNSAPDKSGLPSDRFSAERTGGSVSTLTIQRTQQEDSAVYLCASSGGRLYEQYFGPGTRLTVT.

The rearrangement joins TRBV12-3 or TRBV12-4 to TRBJ1-2, with D possibly TRBD1 on 5 matching bases. The length of the CDR3 is 14 residues. V was trimmed by 7 bases and J by 0 bases, leaving 12 bases between them. The CDR3 is CASNLRGANYGYTF. CDR3 sequence (DNA): TGTGCCAGCAACCTAAGGGGAGCTAACTATGGCTACACCTTC.

There are many counts of this clonotype. V usage is TRBV7-9 and J usage is TRBJ2-7; D is unclear. The CDR3 length is 15 residues. Germline V gene lookup returns CDR1 SEHNR and CDR2 FQNEAQ (reference sequence). Trimming pared 5 bases from V and 0 bases from J, leaving 14 bases between. The DNA for the CDR3 is TGTGCCAGCAGCCCCGCGCACCCGGGCTCCTACGAGCAGTACTTC. Its translation is CASSPAHPGSYEQYF.

This clonotype has just a few counts. The J gene is TRBJ1-5, the V gene TRBV10-3; D is ambiguous. Trimming removed 0 bases at V and 2 bases at J, with 11 bases between. The CDR3 has 16 residues. The germline CDR1 and CDR2 sequences are ENHRY and SYGVKD. CDR3 nucleotides: TGTGCCATCAGTGAGTCGGAGACCTGGGGCAATCAGCCCCAGCATTTT. It translates to CAISESETWGNQPQHF.

This clonotype is termed medium-sized. V and J are TRBV28 and TRBJ2-7, with 7 bases that match TRBD1. The CDR3 consists of 14 residues. V was pared by 0 bases and J by 5 bases, with 4 bases of the junction left unmatched. The germline gives CDR1 MDHEN, CDR2 SYDVKM. CDR3 nucleotides: TGTGCCAGCAGTTTATGGAGGGGGCTGGACGAGCAGTACTTC. Encoded protein: CASSLWRGLDEQYF.

In this sample, this clonotype turned up many times. The chain employs TRBV5-1 and TRBJ2-7; tentatively, D is TRBD1 (6 bases). The germline V gene encodes CDR1 SGHRS and CDR2 YFSETQ. There are 15 residues in the CDR3. V lost 3 bases, J lost 1 base, and 14 bases lay in between. The CDR3 spells CASSSQGPPSYEQYF. As DNA, the CDR3 is TGCGCCAGCAGCTCGCAGGGGCCCCCTTCCTACGAGCAGTACTTC.